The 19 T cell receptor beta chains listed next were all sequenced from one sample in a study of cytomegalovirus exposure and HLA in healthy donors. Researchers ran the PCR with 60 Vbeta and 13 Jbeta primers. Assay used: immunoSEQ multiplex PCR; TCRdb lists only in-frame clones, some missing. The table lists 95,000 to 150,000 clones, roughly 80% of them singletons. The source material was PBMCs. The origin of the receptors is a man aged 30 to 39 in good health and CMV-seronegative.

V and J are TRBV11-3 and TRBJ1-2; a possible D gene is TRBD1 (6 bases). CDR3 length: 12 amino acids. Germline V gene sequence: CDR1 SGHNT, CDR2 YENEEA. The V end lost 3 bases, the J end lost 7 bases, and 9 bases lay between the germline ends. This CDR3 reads CASSLGGLGYTF. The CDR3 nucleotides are TGTGCCAGCAGCTTGGGGGGGCTTGGCTACACCTTC.

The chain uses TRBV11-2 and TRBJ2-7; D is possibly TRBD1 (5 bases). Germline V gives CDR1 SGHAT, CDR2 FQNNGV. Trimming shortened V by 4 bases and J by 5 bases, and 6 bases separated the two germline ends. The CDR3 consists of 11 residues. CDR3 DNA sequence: TGTGCCAGCAGCTGGGGCAACGAGCAGTACTTC. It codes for CASSWGNEQYF.

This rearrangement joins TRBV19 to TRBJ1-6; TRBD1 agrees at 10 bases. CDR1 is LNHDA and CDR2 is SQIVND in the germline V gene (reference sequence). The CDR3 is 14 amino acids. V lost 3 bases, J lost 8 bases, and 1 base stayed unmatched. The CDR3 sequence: CASSIGTGDSPLHF. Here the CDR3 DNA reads TGTGCCAGTAGTATTGGGACAGGGGATTCACCCCTCCACTTT.

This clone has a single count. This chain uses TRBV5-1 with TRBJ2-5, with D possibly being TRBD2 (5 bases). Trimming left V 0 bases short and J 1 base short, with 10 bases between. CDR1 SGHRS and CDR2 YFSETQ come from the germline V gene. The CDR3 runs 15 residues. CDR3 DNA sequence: TGCGCCAGCAGCTTGGTCGGGGAGACCCAAGAGACCCAGTACTTC. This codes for CASSLVGETQETQYF.

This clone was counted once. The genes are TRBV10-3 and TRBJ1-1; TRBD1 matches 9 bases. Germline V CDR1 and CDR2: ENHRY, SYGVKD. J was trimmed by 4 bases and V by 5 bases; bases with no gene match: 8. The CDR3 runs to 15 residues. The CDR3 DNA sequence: TGTGCCATCAGTTCACAGGGGGCTGGGGCCACTGAAGCTTTCTTT. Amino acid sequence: CAISSQGAGATEAFF.

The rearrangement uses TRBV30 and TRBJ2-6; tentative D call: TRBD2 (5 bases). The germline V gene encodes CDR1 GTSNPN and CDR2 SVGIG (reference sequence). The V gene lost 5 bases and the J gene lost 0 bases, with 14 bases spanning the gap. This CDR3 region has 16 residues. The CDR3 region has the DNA TGTGCCTGGGATAGAGTGGGAGTCTCTGGGGCCAACGTCCTGACTTTC. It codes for CAWDRVGVSGANVLTF.

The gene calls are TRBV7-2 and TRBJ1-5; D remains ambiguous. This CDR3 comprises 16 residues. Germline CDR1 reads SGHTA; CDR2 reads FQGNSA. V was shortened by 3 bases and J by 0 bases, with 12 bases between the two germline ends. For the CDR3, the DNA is TGTGCCAGCAGCTTTGGATCGGGAAATAGCAATCAGCCCCAGCATTTT. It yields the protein CASSFGSGNSNQPQHF. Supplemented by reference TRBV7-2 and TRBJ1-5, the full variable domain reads GAGVSQSPSNKVTEKGKDVELRCDPISGHTALYWYRQSLGQGLEFLIYFQGNSAPDKSGLPSDRFSAERTGGSVSTLTIQRTQQEDSAVYLCASSFGSGNSNQPQHFGDGTRLSIL.

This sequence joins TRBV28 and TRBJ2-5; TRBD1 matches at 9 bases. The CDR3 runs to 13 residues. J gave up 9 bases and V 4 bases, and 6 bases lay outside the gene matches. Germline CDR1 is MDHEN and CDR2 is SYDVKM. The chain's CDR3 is CASSSDRGVPQYF. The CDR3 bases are TGTGCCAGCAGTTCCGACAGGGGGGTCCCCCAGTACTTC.

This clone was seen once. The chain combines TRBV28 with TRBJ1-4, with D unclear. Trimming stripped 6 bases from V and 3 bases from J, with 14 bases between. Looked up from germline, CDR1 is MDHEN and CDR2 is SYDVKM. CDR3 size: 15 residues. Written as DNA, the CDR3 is TGTGCCAGCAGCTCCACTGGGCAACCTAATGAAAAACTGTTTTTT. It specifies CASSSTGQPNEKLFF.

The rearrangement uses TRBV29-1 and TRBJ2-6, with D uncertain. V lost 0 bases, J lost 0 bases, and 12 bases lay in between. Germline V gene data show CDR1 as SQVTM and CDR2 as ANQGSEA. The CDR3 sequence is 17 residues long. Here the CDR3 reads CSVEEFPEDSGANVLTF. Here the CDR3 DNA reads TGCAGCGTTGAAGAATTCCCAGAGGACTCTGGGGCCAACGTCCTGACTTTC.

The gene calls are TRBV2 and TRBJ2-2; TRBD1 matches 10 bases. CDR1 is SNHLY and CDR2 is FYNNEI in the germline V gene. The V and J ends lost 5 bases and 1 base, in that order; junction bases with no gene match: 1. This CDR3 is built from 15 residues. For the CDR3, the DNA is TGTGCCAGCAGTCGGGACAGGGGGAACACCGGGGAGCTGTTTTTT. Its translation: CASSRDRGNTGELFF.

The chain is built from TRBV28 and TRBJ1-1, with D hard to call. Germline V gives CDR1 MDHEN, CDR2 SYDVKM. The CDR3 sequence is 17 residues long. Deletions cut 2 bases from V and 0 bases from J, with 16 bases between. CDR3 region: CASSLDDMISMNTEAFF. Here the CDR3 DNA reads TGTGCCAGCAGTTTAGACGACATGATAAGCATGAACACTGAAGCTTTCTTT.

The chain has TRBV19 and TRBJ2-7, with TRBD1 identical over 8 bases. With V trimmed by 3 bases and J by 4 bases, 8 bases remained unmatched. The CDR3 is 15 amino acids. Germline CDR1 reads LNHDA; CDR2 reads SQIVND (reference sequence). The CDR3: CASSIGLGQGYEQYF. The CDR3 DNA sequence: TGTGCCAGTAGTATTGGTTTAGGACAGGGATACGAGCAGTACTTC.

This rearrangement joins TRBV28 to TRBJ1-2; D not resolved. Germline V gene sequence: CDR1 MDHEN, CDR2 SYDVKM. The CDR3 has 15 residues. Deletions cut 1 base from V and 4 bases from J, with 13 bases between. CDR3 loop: CASSLFSGRIYGYTF. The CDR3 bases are TGTGCCAGCAGTTTATTTTCAGGAAGGATCTATGGCTACACCTTC.

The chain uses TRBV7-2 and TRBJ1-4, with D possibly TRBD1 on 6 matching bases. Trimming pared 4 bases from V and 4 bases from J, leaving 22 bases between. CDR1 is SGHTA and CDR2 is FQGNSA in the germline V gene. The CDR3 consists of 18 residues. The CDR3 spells CASSSQGRAAYGNEKLFF. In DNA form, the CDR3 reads TGTGCCAGCAGCTCACAGGGCAGAGCGGCGTATGGTAATGAAAAACTGTTTTTT.

This CDR3 reads CASSFGQGPDNEQFF. CDR3 in DNA: TGTGCCAGCAGCTTTGGACAGGGGCCCGACAATGAGCAGTTCTTC. The gene calls are TRBV27 and TRBJ2-1, with 9 bases matching TRBD1. Germline loops: CDR1 MNHEY, CDR2 SMNVEV (reference sequence). The CDR3 totals 15 residues. The V and J ends lost 6 bases and 5 bases, in that order; junction bases with no gene match: 8.

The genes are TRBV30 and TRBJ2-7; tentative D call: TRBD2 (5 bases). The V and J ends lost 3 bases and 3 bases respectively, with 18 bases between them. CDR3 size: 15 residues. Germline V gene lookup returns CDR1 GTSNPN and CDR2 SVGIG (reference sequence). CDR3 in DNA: TGTGCCTGGAGCCCGGTGGCTAGCTATATCTACGAGCAGTACTTC. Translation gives CAWSPVASYIYEQYF.

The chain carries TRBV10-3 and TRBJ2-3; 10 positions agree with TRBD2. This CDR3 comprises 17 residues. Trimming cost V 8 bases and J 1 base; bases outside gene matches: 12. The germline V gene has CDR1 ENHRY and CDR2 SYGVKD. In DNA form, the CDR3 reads TGTGCCATCTATAGCGGGGGGCTTAGATCGGGCACAGATACGCAGTATTTT. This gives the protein CAIYSGGLRSGTDTQYF.

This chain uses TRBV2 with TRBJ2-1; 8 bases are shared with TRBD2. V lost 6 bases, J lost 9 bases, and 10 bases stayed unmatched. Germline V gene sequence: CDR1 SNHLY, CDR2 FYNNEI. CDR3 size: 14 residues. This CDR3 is CASRGPGGAREQFF. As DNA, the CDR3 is TGTGCCAGCAGGGGCCCCGGGGGGGCGCGTGAGCAGTTCTTC.